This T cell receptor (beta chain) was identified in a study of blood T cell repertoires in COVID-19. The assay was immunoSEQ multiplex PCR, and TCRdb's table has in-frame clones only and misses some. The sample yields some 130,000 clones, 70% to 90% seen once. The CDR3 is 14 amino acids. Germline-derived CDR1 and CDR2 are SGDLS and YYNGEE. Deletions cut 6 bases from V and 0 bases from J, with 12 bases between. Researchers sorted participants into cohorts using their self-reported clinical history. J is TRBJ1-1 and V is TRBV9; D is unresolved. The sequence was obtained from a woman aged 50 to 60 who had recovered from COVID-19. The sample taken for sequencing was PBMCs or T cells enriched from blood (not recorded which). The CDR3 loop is CASTHADMNTEAFF. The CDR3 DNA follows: TGTGCCAGCACCCACGCTGACATGAACACTGAAGCTTTCTTT. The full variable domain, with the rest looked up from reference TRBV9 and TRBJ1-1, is DSGVTQTPKHLITATGQRVTLRCSPRSGDLSVYWYQQSLDQGLQFLIQYYNGEERAKGNILERFSAQQFPDLHSELNLSSLELGDSALYFCASTHADMNTEAFFGQGTRLTVV.